This T cell receptor (beta chain) was documented in a study of cytomegalovirus exposure and HLA in healthy donors. The PCR used 60 Vbeta and 13 Jbeta primers. Clones were read by immunoSEQ multiplex PCR, and TCRdb kept only the in-frame ones, dropping some. The sample has 120,000 to 150,000 clones; 75% to 90% are singletons. With 2 bases clipped from V and 7 bases from J, the junction kept 8 bases outside the gene matches. This CDR3 comprises 15 residues. Germline lookup yields CDR1 WSHSY and CDR2 SAAADI. Sequencing was performed on PBMCs. The chain uses TRBV10-2 and TRBJ2-1, with 7 bases that match TRBD2. The receptor was derived from a female donor in good health and CMV-seronegative. CDR3 sequence: CASSEIAGMENEQFF. Written as DNA, the CDR3 is TGCGCCAGCAGTGAGATAGCGGGCATGGAGAATGAGCAGTTCTTC.